This T cell receptor (beta chain) was captured in a study of Ad26.COV2.S vaccination and SARS-CoV-2 variants. Broader study findings: Breadth, reportedly substantial, characterized the spike-specific CD8+ and CD4+ T cell responses after vaccination. Spike-specific TCR breadth was greater in vaccine than placebo recipients. Measurements of TCR breadth and depth may have given underestimates of the total T cell responses.

The CDR3 runs to 13 residues. Germline CDR1 reads SGHDT; CDR2 reads YYEEEE. Trimming took 0 bases from V and 6 from J, leaving 7 bases between them. This table comes from immunoSEQ multiplex PCR, and its TCRdb copy is limited to in-frame clones, with some not included. The repertoire holds about 100,000 clones, roughly 80% seen once, with around 15% in the top ten. Concerning this clone itself: Antigen unknown.

The sequence derives from a human donor who had recovered from COVID-19. The chain recombines TRBV5-6 with TRBJ1-5; no clear D. Sequenced here: peripheral blood, sampled after recovery from COVID-19. CDR3 in amino acids: CASSLGEGQPQHF. For the CDR3, the DNA is TGTGCCAGCAGCTTGGGGGAAGGTCAGCCCCAGCATTTT.